The 5 T cell receptor beta chains listed next were all sequenced from one sample in a study of naive and memory T cell subsets. Both TRBC1 and TRBC2 were covered by a beta constant-region primer of two equimolar oligonucleotides. Each CDR3 protein gets one entry after TCRdb re-called the UMI-ligation and nested PCR reads with MiXCR. The sample consists of about 5,700 distinct CDR3 sequences, about 6.5% of them appearing once. The sequenced sample was effector memory CD8+ T cells from blood. Stated subset: effector memory, CD45RA- CD27-. These receptor sequences come from a human donor in good health.

This clonotype has ten or more counts. The chain uses TRBV28 and TRBJ1-1, with a weak D call TRBD1 (5 bases). Looked up from germline, CDR1 is MDHEN and CDR2 is SYDVKM. V lost 3 bases and J 3 bases, leaving 11 bases between the germline ends. The length of the CDR3 is 14 residues. The CDR3 loop reads CASSFDGADTEAFF. DNA of the CDR3: TGTGCCAGCAGTTTTGACGGGGCGGACACTGAAGCTTTCTTT.

The sample holds a few counts of this clonotype. The chain employs TRBV6-2 or TRBV6-3 and TRBJ2-2; unclear D gene. The ends were cut back, 2 bases at V and 1 base at J, with 5 bases in the middle. The CDR3 is made up of 14 amino acids. Germline lookup yields CDR1 MNHEY and CDR2 SVGEGT. The CDR3 is CASSYSENTGELFF. CDR3 nucleotides: TGTGCCAGCAGTTACAGTGAGAACACCGGGGAGCTGTTTTTT.

By proportion, this clonotype is medium-sized. The chain joins TRBV20-1 to TRBJ2-7, with D uncertain. The CDR3 totals 13 residues. V was trimmed by 0 bases and J by 3 bases, leaving 9 bases between them. Germline V lookup: CDR1 DFQATT, CDR2 SNEGSKA (reference sequence). The CDR3 coding sequence is TGCAGTGCTAGAGAGAGCGCAGACTACGAGCAGTACTTC. Translated: CSARESADYEQYF.

This clonotype is judged large. This chain uses TRBV15 with TRBJ2-3, with 10 bases lining up with TRBD2. The CDR3 runs 17 residues. Germline CDR1 is LNHNV and CDR2 is YYDKDF (reference sequence). V shed 5 bases, J shed 1 base, and the junction held 9 bases outside the gene matches. The CDR3 loop is CATSETAGGPGTDTQYF. The CDR3, as DNA: TGTGCCACCAGCGAGACAGCGGGAGGGCCGGGCACAGATACGCAGTATTTT.

This clonotype appeared a few times. The V and J genes are TRBV25-1 and TRBJ2-3, with 13 bases identical to TRBD2. CDR1 is MGHDK and CDR2 is SYGVNS in the germline V gene. This CDR3 has 15 residues. J gave up 6 bases and V 4 bases, and 4 bases lay outside the gene matches. The DNA of the CDR3 is TGTGCCAGCAGTGGACTAGCGGGAGGCTCGGATACGCAGTATTTT. This sequence encodes CASSGLAGGSDTQYF.